The TCR beta chain under discussion was sequenced for a study of spatial heterogeneity in lung cancer. Overall study context: In raw reads, more than 8.5 appearances on average were recorded for each unique TCR and UMI combination.

This sample's time point: sample taken at primary tumor resection. Whole RNA obtained from tumor, nontumor lung or frozen PBMC underwent sequencing without sorting. There were some 76 donors, all of them untreated patients with early-stage non-small cell lung cancer. CDR3 size: 15 residues. Germline V gene sequence: CDR1 DFQATT, CDR2 SNEGSKA (reference sequence). V shed 5 bases, J shed 5 bases, and the junction held 9 bases outside the gene matches. Each CDR3 protein is one row after TCRdb ran MiXCR on the 5' RACE reads. The sample yields around 89,000 distinct CDR3 sequences, roughly 12% seen once. This receptor was identified in a male donor with early-stage non-small cell lung cancer. This specimen consisted of PBMCs, obtained at surgery. The chain has TRBV20-1 and TRBJ2-2, with 9 positions matching TRBD2. The chain's CDR3 is CSAGRLAGMTGELFF. CDR3 coding DNA: TGCAGTGCTGGAAGGCTAGCGGGAATGACCGGGGAGCTGTTTTTT.